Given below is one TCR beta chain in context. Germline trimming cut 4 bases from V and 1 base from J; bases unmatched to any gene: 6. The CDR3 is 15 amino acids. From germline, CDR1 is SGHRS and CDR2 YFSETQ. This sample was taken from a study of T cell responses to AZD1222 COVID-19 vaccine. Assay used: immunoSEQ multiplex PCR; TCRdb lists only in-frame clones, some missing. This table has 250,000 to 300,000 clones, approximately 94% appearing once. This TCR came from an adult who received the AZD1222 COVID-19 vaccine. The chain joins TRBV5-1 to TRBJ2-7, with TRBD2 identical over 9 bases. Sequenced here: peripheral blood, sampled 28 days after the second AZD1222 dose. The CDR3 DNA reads TGCGCCAGCAGCCCGGGACTAGCCGTTTCCTACGAGCAGTACTTC. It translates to CASSPGLAVSYEQYF. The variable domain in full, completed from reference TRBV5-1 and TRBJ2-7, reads KAGVTQTPRYLIKTRGQQVTLSCSPISGHRSVSWYQQTPGQGLQFLFEYFSETQRNKGNFPGRFSGRQFSNSRSEMNVSTLELGDSALYLCASSPGLAVSYEQYFGPGTRLTVT.